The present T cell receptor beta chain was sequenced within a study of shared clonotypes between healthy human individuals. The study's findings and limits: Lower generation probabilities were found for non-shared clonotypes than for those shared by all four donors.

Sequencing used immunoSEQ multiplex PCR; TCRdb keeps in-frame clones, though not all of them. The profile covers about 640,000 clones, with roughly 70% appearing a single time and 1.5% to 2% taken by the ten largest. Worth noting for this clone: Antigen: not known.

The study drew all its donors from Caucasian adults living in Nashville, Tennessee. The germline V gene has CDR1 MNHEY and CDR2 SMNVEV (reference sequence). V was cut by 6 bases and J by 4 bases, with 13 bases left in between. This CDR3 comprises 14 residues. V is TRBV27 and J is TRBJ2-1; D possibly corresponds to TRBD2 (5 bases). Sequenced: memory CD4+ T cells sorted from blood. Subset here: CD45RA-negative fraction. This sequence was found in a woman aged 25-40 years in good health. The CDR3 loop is CASSPGGLYNEQFF. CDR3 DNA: TGTGCCAGCAGCCCCGGCGGACTTTACAATGAGCAGTTCTTC.